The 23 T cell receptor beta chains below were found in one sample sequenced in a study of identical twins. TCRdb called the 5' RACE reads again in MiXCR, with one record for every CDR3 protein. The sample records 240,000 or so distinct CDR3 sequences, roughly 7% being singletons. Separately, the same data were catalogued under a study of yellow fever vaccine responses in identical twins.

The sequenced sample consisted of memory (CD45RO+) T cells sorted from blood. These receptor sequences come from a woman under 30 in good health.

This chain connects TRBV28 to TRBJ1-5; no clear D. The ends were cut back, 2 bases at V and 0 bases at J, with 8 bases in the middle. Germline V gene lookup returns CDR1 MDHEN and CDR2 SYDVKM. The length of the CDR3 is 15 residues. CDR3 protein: CASSLDGASNQPQHF. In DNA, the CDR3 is TGTGCCAGCAGTTTAGACGGAGCTAGCAATCAGCCCCAGCATTTT.

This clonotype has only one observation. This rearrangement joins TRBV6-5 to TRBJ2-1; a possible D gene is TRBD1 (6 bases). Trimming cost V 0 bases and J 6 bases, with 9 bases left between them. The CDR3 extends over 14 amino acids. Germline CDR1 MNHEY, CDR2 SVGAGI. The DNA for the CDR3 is TGTGCCAGCAGTTACTCGACAGGTGGCAATGAGCAGTTCTTC. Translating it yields CASSYSTGGNEQFF.

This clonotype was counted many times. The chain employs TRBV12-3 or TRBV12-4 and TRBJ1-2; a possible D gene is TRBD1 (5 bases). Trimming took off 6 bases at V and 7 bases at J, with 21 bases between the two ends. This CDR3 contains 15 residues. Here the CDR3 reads CASRFTGETTGGYTF. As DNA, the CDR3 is TGTGCCAGCAGGTTCACGGGGGAAACAACGGGTGGCTACACCTTC.

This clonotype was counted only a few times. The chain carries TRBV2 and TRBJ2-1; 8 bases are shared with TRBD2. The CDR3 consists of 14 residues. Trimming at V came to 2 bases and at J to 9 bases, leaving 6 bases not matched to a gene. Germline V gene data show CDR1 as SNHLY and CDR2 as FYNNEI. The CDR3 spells CASSEMRTSSEQFF. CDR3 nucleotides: TGTGCCAGCAGTGAAATGAGGACTAGCAGTGAGCAGTTCTTC.

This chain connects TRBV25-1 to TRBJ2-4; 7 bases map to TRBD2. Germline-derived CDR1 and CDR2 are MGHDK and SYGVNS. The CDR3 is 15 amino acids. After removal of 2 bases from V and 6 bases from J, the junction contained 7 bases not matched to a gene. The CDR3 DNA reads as TGTGCCAGCAGTGAACGGGGCACTAGCGCAAACATTCAGTACTTC. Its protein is CASSERGTSANIQYF.

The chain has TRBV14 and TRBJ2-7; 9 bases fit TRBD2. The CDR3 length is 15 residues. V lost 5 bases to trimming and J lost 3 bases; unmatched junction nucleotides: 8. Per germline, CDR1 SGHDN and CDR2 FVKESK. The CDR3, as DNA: TGTGCCAGCAGCAAACCGGGACTAGCAGGCTACGAGCAGTACTTC. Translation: CASSKPGLAGYEQYF.

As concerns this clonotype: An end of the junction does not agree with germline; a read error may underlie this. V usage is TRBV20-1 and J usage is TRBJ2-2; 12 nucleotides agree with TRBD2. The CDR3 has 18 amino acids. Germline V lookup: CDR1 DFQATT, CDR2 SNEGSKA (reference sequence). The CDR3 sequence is CCARSGLAGARRTGELFF. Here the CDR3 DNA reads TGCTGTGCTAGATCGGGACTAGCGGGCGCCCGCCGGACCGGGGAGCTGTTTTTT.

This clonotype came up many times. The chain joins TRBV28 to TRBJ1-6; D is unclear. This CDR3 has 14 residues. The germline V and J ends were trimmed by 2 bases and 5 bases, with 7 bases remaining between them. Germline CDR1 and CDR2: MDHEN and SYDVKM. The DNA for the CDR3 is TGTGCCAGCAGTTTAGAAGGGAATAATTCACCCCTCCACTTT. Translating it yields CASSLEGNNSPLHF. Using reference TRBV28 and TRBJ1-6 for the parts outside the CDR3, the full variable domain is DVKVTQSSRYLVKRTGEKVFLECVQDMDHENMFWYRQDPGLGLRLIYFSYDVKMKEKGDIPEGYSVSREKKERFSLILESASTNQTSMYLCASSLEGNNSPLHFGNGTRLTVT.

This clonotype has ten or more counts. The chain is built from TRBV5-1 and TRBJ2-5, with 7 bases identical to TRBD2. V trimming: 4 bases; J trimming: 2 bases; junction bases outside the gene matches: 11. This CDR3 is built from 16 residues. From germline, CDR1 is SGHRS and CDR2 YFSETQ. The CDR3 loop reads CASSQTSGVRQETQYF. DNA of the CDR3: TGCGCCAGCAGCCAAACCAGCGGGGTGCGGCAAGAGACCCAGTACTTC.

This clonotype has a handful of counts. The CDR3 bases are TGTGCCAGCAGTGCAATGGGCCAAACTAGGGGACGCTATGGCTACACCTTC. It translates to CASSAMGQTRGRYGYTF. V usage is TRBV12-3 or TRBV12-4 and J usage is TRBJ1-2; a possible D gene is TRBD1 (5 bases). The germline V and J ends were trimmed by 5 bases and 4 bases, with 23 bases remaining between them. This CDR3 is built from 17 residues.

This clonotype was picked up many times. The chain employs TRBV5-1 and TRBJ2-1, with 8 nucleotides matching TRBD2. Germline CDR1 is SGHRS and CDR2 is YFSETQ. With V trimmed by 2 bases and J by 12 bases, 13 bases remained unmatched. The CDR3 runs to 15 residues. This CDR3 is CASSFRGLAADGQFF. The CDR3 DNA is TGCGCCAGCAGCTTTCGAGGACTAGCTGCTGATGGGCAGTTCTTC.

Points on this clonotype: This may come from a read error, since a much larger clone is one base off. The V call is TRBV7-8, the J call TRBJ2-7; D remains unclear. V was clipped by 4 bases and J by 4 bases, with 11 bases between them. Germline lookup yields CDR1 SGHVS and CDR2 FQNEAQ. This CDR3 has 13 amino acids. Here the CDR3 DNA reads TGTGCCAGCAGCTCAGTGGCAGCATACGAGCAGTACGTC. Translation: CASSSVAAYEQYV.

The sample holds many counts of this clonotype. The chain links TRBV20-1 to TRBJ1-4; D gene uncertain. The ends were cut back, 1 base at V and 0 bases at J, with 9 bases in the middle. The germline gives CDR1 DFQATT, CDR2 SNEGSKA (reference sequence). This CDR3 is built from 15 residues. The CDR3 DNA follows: TGCAGTGCTAGAGGCCAGCCTGCAACTAATGAAAAACTGTTTTTT. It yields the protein CSARGQPATNEKLFF.

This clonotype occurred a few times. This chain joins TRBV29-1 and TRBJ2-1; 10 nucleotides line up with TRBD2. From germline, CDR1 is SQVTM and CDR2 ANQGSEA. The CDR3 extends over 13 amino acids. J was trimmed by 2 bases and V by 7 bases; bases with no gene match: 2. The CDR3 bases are TGCAGCGCCGGGACTAGCGCCTACAATGAGCAGTTCTTC. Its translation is CSAGTSAYNEQFF.

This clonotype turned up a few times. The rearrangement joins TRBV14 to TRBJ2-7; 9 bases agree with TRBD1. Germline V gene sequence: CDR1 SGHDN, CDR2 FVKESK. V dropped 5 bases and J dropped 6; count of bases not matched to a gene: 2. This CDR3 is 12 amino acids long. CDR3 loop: CASSGQGFEQYF. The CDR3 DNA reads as TGTGCCAGCAGCGGACAGGGGTTCGAGCAGTACTTC.

CDR3 residues: CASSYEGRGNTIYF. The DNA for the CDR3 is TGTGCCAGCAGTTACGAGGGACGAGGAAACACCATATATTTT. V and J are TRBV6-2 or TRBV6-3 and TRBJ1-3; the D gene is possibly TRBD1 (5 bases). Trimming removed 2 bases from V and 4 bases from J, with 9 bases in between. Germline V gene lookup returns CDR1 MNHEY and CDR2 SVGEGT. This CDR3 contains 14 residues.

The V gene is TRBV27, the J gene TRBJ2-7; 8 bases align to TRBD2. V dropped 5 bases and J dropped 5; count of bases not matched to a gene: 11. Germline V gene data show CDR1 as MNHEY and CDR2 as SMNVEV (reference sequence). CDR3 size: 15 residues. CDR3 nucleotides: TGTGCCAGCAGTCCTACCGGACTAGCTGGAAACGAGCAGTACTTC. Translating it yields CASSPTGLAGNEQYF.

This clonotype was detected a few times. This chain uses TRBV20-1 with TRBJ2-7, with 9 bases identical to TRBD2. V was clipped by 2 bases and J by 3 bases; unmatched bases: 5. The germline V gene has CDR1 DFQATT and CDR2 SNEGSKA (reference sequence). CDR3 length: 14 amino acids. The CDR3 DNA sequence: TGCAGTGCTAGAATGGCGGGAGGGAACTACGAGCAGTACTTC. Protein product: CSARMAGGNYEQYF.

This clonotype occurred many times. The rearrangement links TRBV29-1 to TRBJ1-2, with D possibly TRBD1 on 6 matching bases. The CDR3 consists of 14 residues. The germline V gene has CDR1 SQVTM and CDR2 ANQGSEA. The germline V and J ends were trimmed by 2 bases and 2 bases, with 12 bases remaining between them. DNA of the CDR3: TGCAGCGTTGAACAAGGACAGAAAAACTATGGCTACACCTTC. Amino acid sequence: CSVEQGQKNYGYTF.

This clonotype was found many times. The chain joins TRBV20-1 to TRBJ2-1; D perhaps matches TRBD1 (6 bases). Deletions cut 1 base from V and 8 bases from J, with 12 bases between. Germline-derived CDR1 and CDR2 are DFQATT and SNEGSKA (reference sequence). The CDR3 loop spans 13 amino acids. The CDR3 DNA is TGCAGTGCTAGAGGTTTGGGGGCGGATGAGCAGTTCTTC. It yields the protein CSARGLGADEQFF.

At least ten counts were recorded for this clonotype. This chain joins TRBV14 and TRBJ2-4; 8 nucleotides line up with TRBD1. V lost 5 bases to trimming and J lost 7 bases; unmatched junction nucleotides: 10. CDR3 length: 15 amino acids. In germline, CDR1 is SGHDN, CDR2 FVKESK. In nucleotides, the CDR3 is TGTGCCAGCAGCAGAGGACAGGGTGGAAATAACATTCAGTACTTC. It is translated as CASSRGQGGNNIQYF.

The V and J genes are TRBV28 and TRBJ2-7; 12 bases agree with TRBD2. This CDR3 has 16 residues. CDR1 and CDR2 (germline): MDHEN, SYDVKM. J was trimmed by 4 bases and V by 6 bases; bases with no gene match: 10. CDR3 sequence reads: CASSVKTSGSGYEQYF. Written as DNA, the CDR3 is TGTGCCAGCAGCGTAAAGACTAGCGGGAGTGGGTACGAGCAGTACTTC. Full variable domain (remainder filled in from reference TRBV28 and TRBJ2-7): DVKVTQSSRYLVKRTGEKVFLECVQDMDHENMFWYRQDPGLGLRLIYFSYDVKMKEKGDIPEGYSVSREKKERFSLILESASTNQTSMYLCASSVKTSGSGYEQYFGPGTRLTVT.

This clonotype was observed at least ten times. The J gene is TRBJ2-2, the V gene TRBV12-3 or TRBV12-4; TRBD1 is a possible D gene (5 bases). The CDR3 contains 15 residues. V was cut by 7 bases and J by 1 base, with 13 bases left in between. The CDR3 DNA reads TGTGCCAGCACCTCGGCAGGGATGAACACCGGGGAGCTGTTTTTT. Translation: CASTSAGMNTGELFF.